This passage covers 10 T cell receptor beta chains from one sample sequenced in a study of glioma-infiltrating T cells after dendritic cell vaccination listed by TCRdb under 2016. The time point tag for this specimen amounts to: after dendritic cell vaccination, including at tumor progression/relapse. Library creation used the immunoSEQ multiplex PCR assay. The immuneACCESS repertoire file appears here via TCRdb, limited to in-frame rearrangements. These files lack a portion of the clones; in checked studies, under half of the deficit traces to unresolved V genes, and the cause of the others is not known. For this sample the table gives approximately 92,000 clones, of which approximately 80% were detected only once. The ten biggest clones cover approximately 5.5% of the sample. This specimen consisted of blood, obtained after dendritic cell vaccination. These receptors were collected from a human donor with glioblastoma.

This chain joins TRBV7-2 and TRBJ2-3; 9 nucleotides align to TRBD2. Trimming took 10 bases from V and 8 from J; bases not matched to a gene: 16. Per germline, CDR1 SGHTA and CDR2 FQGNSA. The CDR3 runs to 15 residues. The CDR3 coding sequence is TGTGCCATCCGTAGGGTAGCGGGAGCGGTTCCTACGCAGTATTTT. It encodes CAIRRVAGAVPTQYF.

The chain has TRBV5-1 and TRBJ2-5, with 8 positions matching TRBD2. Germline CDR1 reads SGHRS; CDR2 reads YFSETQ. V shed 3 bases, J shed 0 bases, and the junction held 13 bases outside the gene matches. The CDR3 consists of 18 residues. The DNA for the CDR3 is TGCGCCAGCAGCTCCAACCAACTAGCGGCAAGGGACCAAGAGACCCAGTACTTC. Its protein product is CASSSNQLAARDQETQYF.

This clone was found a few times. The chain employs TRBV4-1 and TRBJ2-3; 7 bases match TRBD2. V trimming: 0 bases; J trimming: 3 bases; junction bases outside the gene matches: 9. The CDR3 runs 17 residues. Germline V gives CDR1 MGHRA, CDR2 YSYEKL. CDR3 protein: CASSQDGGVGITDTQYF. DNA of the CDR3: TGCGCCAGCAGCCAAGATGGGGGGGTGGGAATAACAGATACGCAGTATTTT.

V usage is TRBV5-1 and J usage is TRBJ2-5; the D gene is possibly TRBD1 (5 bases). The CDR3 is 14 residues long. Per germline, CDR1 SGHRS and CDR2 YFSETQ. The V end lost 0 bases, the J end lost 3 bases, and 9 bases lay between the germline ends. CDR3 DNA sequence: TGCGCCAGCAGCTTGGGATCAGGGAAAGAGACCCAGTACTTC. Translation: CASSLGSGKETQYF.

This clone was seen only a few times. V and J are TRBV11-2 and TRBJ2-7, with a tentative D call TRBD1 (6 bases). The ends were cut back, 6 bases at V and 5 bases at J, with 14 bases in the middle. CDR1 is SGHAT, CDR2 FQNNGV, per germline. The CDR3 is made up of 13 amino acids. The CDR3 nucleotides read TGTGCCAGCAGGCCACAGGGATACCACGAGCAGTACTTC. This gives the protein CASRPQGYHEQYF.

This clone was picked up a small number of times. V gene TRBV6-5 combines with J gene TRBJ1-2, with TRBD1 matching over 7 bases. This CDR3 is 13 amino acids long. The J segment lost 8 bases and the V segment lost 5 bases, leaving 8 bases of the junction unmatched. Germline V gives CDR1 MNHEY, CDR2 SVGAGI. As DNA, the CDR3 is TGTGCCAGCAGTGAGACAGGGAAGTGGGGCTACACCTTC. Its translation is CASSETGKWGYTF.

The chain joins TRBV18 to TRBJ1-2; D uncertain. Germline V gene data show CDR1 as KGHSH and CDR2 as LQKENI. This CDR3 is built from 14 residues. The ends were cut back, 3 bases at V and 5 bases at J, with 13 bases in the middle. The CDR3 region is CASSPGGSKYGYTF. The CDR3 region has the DNA TGTGCCAGCTCACCTGGAGGGTCCAAGTATGGCTACACCTTC. Filled out from reference TRBV18 and TRBJ1-2, the complete variable domain reads NAGVMQNPRHLVRRRGQEARLRCSPMKGHSHVYWYRQLPEEGLKFMVYLQKENIIDESGMPKERFSAEFPKEGPSILRIQQVVRGDSAAYFCASSPGGSKYGYTFGSGTRLTVV.

The chain uses TRBV5-1 and TRBJ2-1; D perhaps matches TRBD1 (7 bases). Trimming cost V 0 bases and J 7 bases, with 14 bases left between them. The CDR3 length is 15 residues. The germline gives CDR1 SGHRS, CDR2 YFSETQ. The CDR3 loop reads CASSLGDREVNEQFF. CDR3 DNA sequence: TGCGCCAGCAGCTTGGGAGACAGGGAGGTGAATGAGCAGTTCTTC.

V is TRBV6-5 and J is TRBJ2-7; the D gene is possibly TRBD2 (6 bases). This CDR3 is built from 11 residues. Germline CDR1 is MNHEY and CDR2 is SVGAGI. The V and J ends lost 6 bases and 9 bases respectively, with 12 bases between them. This chain's CDR3 is CASSLGLVQYF. The CDR3 DNA reads TGTGCCAGCAGCCTGGGACTCGTGCAGTACTTC.

J is TRBJ2-5 and V is TRBV20-1; tentative D call: TRBD2 (5 bases). The CDR3 runs 11 residues. Germline CDR1 reads DFQATT; CDR2 reads SNEGSKA (reference sequence). Trimming pared 1 base from V and 8 bases from J, leaving 8 bases between. CDR3 region: CSARGPGTQYF. In nucleotides, the CDR3 is TGCAGTGCTAGAGGTCCGGGAACCCAGTACTTC.